The 29 T cell receptor beta chains in this list originate from one sample, sequenced in a study of cytomegalovirus exposure and HLA in healthy donors. Amplification used 60 Vbeta primers and 13 Jbeta primers. Measured with immunoSEQ multiplex PCR; TCRdb has only the in-frame clones, and not every one. The data contain about 130,000 clones, approximately 80% of them singletons. The sequenced sample consisted of PBMCs. The receptor source for this set is a man aged 25 to 40 in good health and CMV-seronegative.

The chain couples TRBV19 to TRBJ2-2, with TRBD2 matching 11 bases. Germline V lookup: CDR1 LNHDA, CDR2 SQIVND (reference sequence). The CDR3 is 15 residues long. The J segment lost 4 bases and the V segment lost 6 bases, leaving 4 bases of the junction unmatched. In nucleotides, the CDR3 is TGTGCCAGTAGCAAACTAGCGGGAGTCACCGGGGAGCTGTTTTTT. The encoded protein is CASSKLAGVTGELFF.

This chain joins TRBV25-1 and TRBJ2-2, with D tentatively TRBD1 (5 bases). Germline V CDR1 and CDR2: MGHDK, SYGVNS. Trimming left V 4 bases short and J 5 bases short, with 11 bases between. The CDR3 loop spans 14 amino acids. In DNA, the CDR3 is TGTGCCAGCAGTGCAGGGCTGTGGACCGGGGAGCTGTTTTTT. Its protein product is CASSAGLWTGELFF.

CDR3 sequence (DNA): TGTGCCACCAGCAGAGGACAGGCGGCTTTCAATCAGCCCCAGCATTTT. Translated, it gives CATSRGQAAFNQPQHF. The chain couples TRBV15 to TRBJ1-5; TRBD1 is a possible D gene (6 bases). This CDR3 region has 16 residues. Trimming left V 1 base short and J 3 bases short, with 13 bases between. Germline CDR1 reads LNHNV; CDR2 reads YYDKDF (reference sequence).

The gene calls are TRBV7-9 and TRBJ2-7; TRBD2 might be the D (7 bases). The CDR3 contains 14 residues. The germline gives CDR1 SEHNR, CDR2 FQNEAQ (reference sequence). V lost 4 bases to trimming and J lost 3 bases, with 13 bases between them. CDR3 loop: CASSSGEGNYEQYF. CDR3 nucleotide sequence: TGTGCCAGCAGCTCAGGGGAGGGGAACTACGAGCAGTACTTC.

V and J are TRBV5-1 and TRBJ1-1; D is possibly TRBD1 (6 bases). This CDR3 has 16 residues. Germline V gene data show CDR1 as SGHRS and CDR2 as YFSETQ. V shed 0 bases and J shed 0 bases, with 12 bases lying between them. CDR3 amino acids: CASSLDRTVMNTEAFF. The DNA for the CDR3 is TGCGCCAGCAGCTTGGACCGGACAGTTATGAACACTGAAGCTTTCTTT.

The J gene is TRBJ2-1, the V gene TRBV12-2; no DNA check was done on the table's D call, TRBD2. TRBV12-2 counts as a pseudogene. The CDR3 is 17 residues long. CDR3: CASRLAPGRGIYNEQFF. CDR3 nucleotide sequence: TGTGCAAGTCGCTTAGCGCCAGGCCGCGGGATCTACAATGAGCAGTTCTTC.

The rearrangement joins TRBV5-1 to TRBJ2-3; a weak D match, TRBD2 (6 bases). CDR1 and CDR2 (germline): SGHRS, YFSETQ. Trimming left V 5 bases short and J 2 bases short, with 18 bases between. CDR3 length equals 16 residues. The CDR3 region has the DNA TGCGCCAGCAGTCCCCGGGGAGGCATATTCACAGATACGCAGTATTTT. Translation: CASSPRGGIFTDTQYF. The variable domain in full, with the rest retrieved from reference TRBV5-1 and TRBJ2-3, is KAGVTQTPRYLIKTRGQQVTLSCSPISGHRSVSWYQQTPGQGLQFLFEYFSETQRNKGNFPGRFSGRQFSNSRSEMNVSTLELGDSALYLCASSPRGGIFTDTQYFGPGTRLTVL.

A few counts support this clone. The gene calls are TRBV6-1 and TRBJ1-2; TRBD1 might be the D (6 bases). The germline V and J ends were trimmed by 5 bases and 7 bases, with 14 bases remaining between them. The length of the CDR3 is 13 residues. Per the germline V gene, CDR1 is MNHNS and CDR2 is SASEGT. In DNA, the CDR3 is TGTGCCAGCAGTCGAGCCCAGGACAGTGGCTACACCTTC. This codes for CASSRAQDSGYTF.

The V call is TRBV5-3, the J call TRBJ2-7; unclear D gene. TRBV5-3 is annotated as an ORF whose role is uncertain. V lost 2 bases to trimming and J lost 3 bases, with 12 bases between them. The CDR3 has 14 amino acids. As DNA, the CDR3 is TGTGCCAGAAGCTTAGATGCGGCCTTCTACGAGCAGTACTTC. Its protein is CARSLDAAFYEQYF.

CDR3 nucleotides: TGTGCCAGCAGTTACCACGGGACAGGGTCTTACGAGCAGTACTTC. This sequence encodes CASSYHGTGSYEQYF. This rearrangement joins TRBV6-5 to TRBJ2-7, with 9 bases identical to TRBD1. V dropped 2 bases and J dropped 4; count of bases not matched to a gene: 6. The length of the CDR3 is 15 residues. Germline V lookup: CDR1 MNHEY, CDR2 SVGAGI.

The chain uses TRBV29-1 and TRBJ2-5; no clear D. The V gene's germline CDR1 is SQVTM and CDR2 ANQGSEA. This CDR3 region has 13 residues. The ends were cut back, 3 bases at V and 5 bases at J, with 13 bases in the middle. CDR3 DNA: TGCAGCGTTGATCCCGGCCAGAGGGAGACCCAGTACTTC. Amino acid sequence: CSVDPGQRETQYF.

The chain employs TRBV27 and TRBJ1-2; 7 nucleotides match TRBD1. Germline V gene data show CDR1 as MNHEY and CDR2 as SMNVEV (reference sequence). The V and J ends lost 7 bases and 4 bases, in that order; junction bases with no gene match: 6. There are 13 residues in the CDR3. The CDR3 region has the DNA TGTGCCAGCAAACCGGGGGACAGCTATGGCTACACCTTC. It translates to CASKPGDSYGYTF.

This rearrangement joins TRBV7-8 to TRBJ2-1, with 12 bases that match TRBD2. Germline V gives CDR1 SGHVS, CDR2 FQNEAQ. The CDR3 has 18 residues. J gave up 2 bases and V 4 bases, and 9 bases lay outside the gene matches. The CDR3 DNA is TGTGCCAGCAGCTCCGCCACTAGCGGGAGGTTCCCCTACAATGAGCAGTTCTTC. Translated, it gives CASSSATSGRFPYNEQFF.

The CDR3 protein is CAWSWGQESSYEQYF. CDR3 nucleotide sequence: TGTGCCTGGAGCTGGGGCCAGGAAAGCTCCTACGAGCAGTACTTC. The gene calls are TRBV30 and TRBJ2-7, with a possible D match to TRBD1 (5 bases). CDR3 length: 15 amino acids. The V end lost 3 bases, the J end lost 0 bases, and 15 bases lay between the germline ends. Germline V gives CDR1 GTSNPN, CDR2 SVGIG (reference sequence).

This CDR3 is CASSLEGTGTDTQYF. The CDR3 coding sequence is TGTGCCAGCAGCTTAGAAGGGACAGGGACAGATACGCAGTATTTT. The rearrangement joins TRBV6-4 to TRBJ2-3; 9 bases match TRBD1. From germline, CDR1 is MRHNA and CDR2 SNTAGT. V lost 6 bases and J lost 3; bases outside the gene matches: 7. The CDR3 is 15 amino acids.

The rearrangement uses TRBV30 and TRBJ2-5; 13 nucleotides line up with TRBD2. Germline V gene sequence: CDR1 GTSNPN, CDR2 SVGIG (reference sequence). V shed 3 bases, J shed 4 bases, and the junction held 2 bases outside the gene matches. CDR3 length: 14 residues. The CDR3 protein is CAWRLAGGAETQYF. In DNA, the CDR3 is TGTGCCTGGAGACTAGCGGGAGGGGCAGAGACCCAGTACTTC.

The chain has TRBV10-3 and TRBJ2-1, with TRBD2 matching 9 bases. This CDR3 has 13 amino acids. Germline V gene lookup returns CDR1 ENHRY and CDR2 SYGVKD. Germline trimming cut 10 bases from V and 5 bases from J; bases unmatched to any gene: 6. The CDR3 nucleotides read TGTGCCACCACGACTAGCGGTCACAATGAGCAGTTCTTC. Its protein is CATTTSGHNEQFF.

The chain is built from TRBV5-1 and TRBJ2-1; 8 bases align to TRBD2. Losses at the gene ends were 0 bases for V and 6 bases for J; bases not matched to a gene: 2. Germline V gene lookup returns CDR1 SGHRS and CDR2 YFSETQ. This CDR3 has 14 residues. Here the CDR3 DNA reads TGCGCCAGCAGCTTGGTAAGCGGGAGCAATGAGCAGTTCTTC. Protein: CASSLVSGSNEQFF.

V gene TRBV6-1 combines with J gene TRBJ2-1; 9 bases align to TRBD2. Germline V lookup: CDR1 MNHNS, CDR2 SASEGT. The CDR3 is made up of 14 amino acids. J lost 5 bases, V lost 5 bases, and 4 bases had no gene match. The CDR3 reads CASSPASGNNEQFF. CDR3 bases: TGTGCCAGCAGTCCTGCTAGCGGGAACAATGAGCAGTTCTTC.

The chain employs TRBV14 and TRBJ2-5; 12 nucleotides match TRBD2. The CDR3 totals 19 residues. V trimming: 0 bases; J trimming: 5 bases; junction bases outside the gene matches: 13. Germline V gene sequence: CDR1 SGHDN, CDR2 FVKESK. The CDR3 DNA reads TGTGCCAGCAGCCAAGATACCCTAGCGGGAGGGCCTCGTCAGGAGACCCAGTACTTC. Protein sequence: CASSQDTLAGGPRQETQYF.

V gene TRBV25-1 combines with J gene TRBJ2-1, with 9 positions matching TRBD1. V lost 5 bases to trimming and J lost 2 bases; unmatched junction nucleotides: 7. Looked up from germline, CDR1 is MGHDK and CDR2 is SYGVNS. The CDR3 runs to 16 residues. The CDR3 bases are TGTGCCAGCAGTACCCTACAGGGGGCAACCTACAATGAGCAGTTCTTC. Its protein is CASSTLQGATYNEQFF. Full variable domain (rest looked up from reference TRBV25-1 and TRBJ2-1): EADIYQTPRYLVIGTGKKITLECSQTMGHDKMYWYQQDPGMELHLIHYSYGVNSTEKGDLSSESTVSRIRTEHFPLTLESARPSHTSQYLCASSTLQGATYNEQFFGPGTRLTVL.

The chain recombines TRBV25-1 with TRBJ2-3; 13 bases map to TRBD2. The CDR3 runs to 16 residues. The trim removed 6 bases at V and 1 base at J, leaving 4 bases unmatched. CDR1 is MGHDK and CDR2 is SYGVNS in the germline V gene. The CDR3 DNA reads TGTGCCAGCAGCGGACTAGCGGGAGTGGGCACAGATACGCAGTATTTT. Translated, it gives CASSGLAGVGTDTQYF.

The chain is built from TRBV5-1 and TRBJ1-1; a possible D gene is TRBD1 (5 bases). This CDR3 has 15 amino acids. The V gene's germline CDR1 is SGHRS and CDR2 YFSETQ. Trimming stripped 2 bases from V and 0 bases from J, with 11 bases between. The DNA for the CDR3 is TGCGCCAGCAGCTTCCCGACAGAGATGAACACTGAAGCTTTCTTT. It encodes CASSFPTEMNTEAFF.

The CDR3 is CATGVLYQETQYF. The CDR3 nucleotides read TGTGCCACCGGGGTCCTGTACCAAGAGACCCAGTACTTC. V and J are TRBV6-1 and TRBJ2-5; D is possibly TRBD2 (5 bases). CDR3 length: 13 amino acids. The V end lost 10 bases, the J end lost 0 bases, and 12 bases lay between the germline ends. Germline lookup yields CDR1 MNHNS and CDR2 SASEGT.

V is TRBV29-1 and J is TRBJ2-7; tentative D call: TRBD2 (5 bases). The CDR3 is 13 amino acids. Germline CDR1 reads SQVTM; CDR2 reads ANQGSEA. V was pared by 5 bases and J by 0 bases, with 11 bases between. This CDR3 is CSVLMGSSYEQYF. For the CDR3, the DNA is TGCAGCGTTTTGATGGGGAGCTCCTACGAGCAGTACTTC.

This chain connects TRBV7-9 to TRBJ1-4; 7 nucleotides match TRBD1. The CDR3 extends over 18 amino acids. Germline lookup yields CDR1 SEHNR and CDR2 FQNEAQ (reference sequence). J was trimmed by 0 bases and V by 3 bases; bases with no gene match: 10. The CDR3 is CASSFSGTAIATNEKLFF. In DNA form, the CDR3 reads TGTGCCAGCAGCTTCTCCGGGACAGCAATCGCAACTAATGAAAAACTGTTTTTT.

The rearrangement links TRBV6-4 to TRBJ2-1, with TRBD2 identical over 10 bases. The CDR3 spans 16 residues. V lost 3 bases to trimming and J lost 0 bases; unmatched junction nucleotides: 2. Germline V gene data show CDR1 as MRHNA and CDR2 as SNTAGT. Written as DNA, the CDR3 is TGTGCCAGCAGTGAATTAGCGGGAGGCTCCTACAATGAGCAGTTCTTC. This gives the protein CASSELAGGSYNEQFF.

For the CDR3, the DNA is TGTGCCAGCAGTTACTCGAGTTTCGGTCAGCCCCAGCATTTT. It is translated as CASSYSSFGQPQHF. The chain recombines TRBV6-5 with TRBJ1-5, with D hard to call. V gave up 0 bases and J gave up 6 bases, with 9 bases separating them. Germline V CDR1 and CDR2: MNHEY, SVGAGI. The CDR3 consists of 14 residues.

This clone was seen a few times. The gene calls are TRBV18 and TRBJ1-2; TRBD1 matches at 12 bases. CDR1 and CDR2 from the germline V gene are KGHSH and LQKENI. The V segment lost 0 bases and the J segment 4 bases; nucleotides outside the gene matches: 6. The CDR3 runs to 17 residues. In nucleotides, the CDR3 is TGTGCCAGCTCACCACCGGGACAGGGGGCTTTCGGCTATGGCTACACCTTC. It translates to CASSPPGQGAFGYGYTF.